This is a list of T cell receptor beta chains from one sample in a study of regulatory T cells in long-lasting Graves disease. TCRdb recomputed calls from the multiplex PCR reads with MiXCR, one row per CDR3 protein. The table shows hundreds of thousands of distinct CDR3 sequences, with approximately 16% occurring only once. These same data were also listed under a study on T cells in Graves' hyperthyroidism and ophthalmopathy.

The sequencing here drew on peripheral blood mononuclear cells (PBMCs), taken at new diagnosis, from a patient treated with antithyroid drugs. The receptors derive from a middle-aged woman with Graves disease. Each CDR3 is given with its conserved first and last residue. Each record gives: clone size, D gene, V gene, J gene, CDR3 DNA, CDR3 protein. D genes are given only for firm matches. Rows may omit the clone size; those that give it use once, few, many or a size class.

size: many; D: TRBD1; V: TRBV10-2; J: TRBJ2-7; DNA: TGCGCCAGCAGTGGGGACAGGGCGGGGTACGAGCAGTACTTC; CDR3: CASSGDRAGYEQYF
size: many; D: TRBD1; V: TRBV20-1; J: TRBJ2-6; DNA: TGCAGTGCTAGAGCGACAGGGGTTGGCTCTGGGGCCAACGTCCTGACTTTC; CDR3: CSARATGVGSGANVLTF
size: NA; D: TRBD2; V: TRBV20-1; J: TRBJ2-5; DNA: TGCAGTGCTAAGGATCTCGGGGAAGGGACTAGCGGGAGAGGGGAGACCCAGTACTTC; CDR3: CSAKDLGEGTSGRGETQYF
size: many; D: TRBD2; V: TRBV18; J: TRBJ2-3; DNA: TGTGCCAGCTCACCATCAGCGGGACTAGATACGCAGTATTTT; CDR3: CASSPSAGLDTQYF
size: many; D: TRBD2; V: TRBV10-3; J: TRBJ2-1; DNA: TGTGCCATCATGCGGGAGGGACCAGTGGGCTCCTACAATGAGCAGTTCTTC; CDR3: CAIMREGPVGSYNEQFF
size: many; D: TRBD1; V: TRBV7-8; J: TRBJ1-5; DNA: TGTGCCAGCCGGGACAGCCGATATAGCAATCAGCCCCAGCATTTT; CDR3: CASRDSRYSNQPQHF
size: many; D: TRBD2; V: TRBV27; J: TRBJ2-1; DNA: TGTGCCAGCAGTTATGGACTAGCGGGAGGACACAATGAGCAGTTCTTC; CDR3: CASSYGLAGGHNEQFF
size: NA; D: NA; V: TRBV13; J: TRBJ2-3; DNA: TGTGCCAGCAGCTTAGGCCTTTCGGGAGAGGGCACAGATACGCAGTATTTT; CDR3: CASSLGLSGEGTDTQYF
size: many; D: TRBD2; V: TRBV10-3; J: TRBJ2-1; DNA: TGTGCCATCAGTGAGTCGAGTCCTAGCGGGAGGATCTCAAGCGCCTACAATGAGCAGTTCTTC; CDR3: CAISESSPSGRISSAYNEQFF
size: NA; D: TRBD1; V: TRBV30; J: TRBJ1-1; DNA: TGTGCCTGGGGGAAGACAGGGGGGCCGAACACTGAAGCTTTCTTT; CDR3: CAWGKTGGPNTEAFF
size: many; D: NA; V: TRBV7-9; J: TRBJ2-5; DNA: TGTGCCAGCAGCTTAGCGGGAAATGAGGCACTGTACTTC; CDR3: CASSLAGNEALYF
size: many; D: NA; V: TRBV18; J: TRBJ1-2; DNA: TGTGCCAGCTCACCGAGGGTGGATGGCTACACCTTC; CDR3: CASSPRVDGYTF
size: many; D: NA; V: TRBV6-1; J: TRBJ2-7; DNA: TGTGCCAGCAGTGAAGGAACTAGAGCGAGCGCCTACGAGCAGTACTTC; CDR3: CASSEGTRASAYEQYF
size: many; D: TRBD1; V: TRBV18; J: TRBJ2-2; DNA: TGTGCCAGCTCATCGACAGGGGTATCCGGGGAGCTGTTTTTT; CDR3: CASSSTGVSGELFF
size: NA; D: NA; V: TRBV7-3; J: TRBJ2-3; DNA: TGTGCCAGCAGCTTCGCGGCGAGCACAGATACGCAGTATTTT; CDR3: CASSFAASTDTQYF
size: many; D: TRBD2; V: TRBV11-3; J: TRBJ2-3; DNA: TGTGCCAGCAGCTTTGGGGACTACAGCACAGATACGCAGTATTTT; CDR3: CASSFGDYSTDTQYF
size: many; D: TRBD1; V: TRBV5-6; J: TRBJ2-3; DNA: TGTGCCAGCAGCTCCCCGGGACAGGGAGGGGCAGATACGCAGTATTTT; CDR3: CASSSPGQGGADTQYF
size: many; D: NA; V: TRBV20-1; J: TRBJ2-3; DNA: TGCAGTGCTAGCATTCGGGGGAACACAGATACGCAGTATTTT; CDR3: CSASIRGNTDTQYF
size: few; D: NA; V: TRBV29-1; J: TRBJ2-7; DNA: TGCAGCGTTGTCTTACTCGGGGAGCAGTACTTC; CDR3: CSVVLLGEQYF
size: NA; D: NA; V: TRBV2; J: TRBJ2-7; DNA: TGTGCCAGCAGTCCTACCCGCCGGGCAGGGAAATCCTACGAGCAGTACTTC; CDR3: CASSPTRRAGKSYEQYF
size: few; D: NA; V: TRBV28; J: TRBJ2-1; DNA: TGTGCCAGCAGCGATCCCAGGGGTAATGAGCAGTTCTTC; CDR3: CASSDPRGNEQFF
size: many; D: NA; V: TRBV5-6; J: TRBJ1-1; DNA: TGTGCCAGCAGCTCGCAGGGGAGGAACACTGAAGCTTTCTTT; CDR3: CASSSQGRNTEAFF
size: few; D: NA; V: TRBV30; J: TRBJ1-6; DNA: TGTGCCTGGAGTACAAGGAATTCACCCCTCCACTTT; CDR3: CAWSTRNSPLHF
size: NA; D: NA; V: TRBV9; J: TRBJ2-3; DNA: TGTGCCAGCAGCCTGAGCCCCTTTAGCAGGTCAGGCGGCACACCAGATACGCAGTATTTT; CDR3: CASSLSPFSRSGGTPDTQYF
size: many; D: TRBD1; V: TRBV10-3; J: TRBJ2-7; DNA: TGTGCCATCAGTGAGTCGATACAGGGGGACTTCTACGAGCAGTACTTC; CDR3: CAISESIQGDFYEQYF
size: NA; D: NA; V: TRBV9; J: TRBJ2-2; DNA: TGTGCCAGCAGCATGGGAAACACCGGGGAGCTGTTTTTT; CDR3: CASSMGNTGELFF
size: few; D: TRBD1; V: TRBV19; J: TRBJ2-3; DNA: TGTGCCAGTAGTATAGGACAGGGGAAGGGCACAGATACGCAGTATTTT; CDR3: CASSIGQGKGTDTQYF
size: NA; D: NA; V: TRBV28; J: TRBJ2-1; DNA: TGTGCCAGCAGTTTTCCTTCTGGAGAGCAGTTCTTC; CDR3: CASSFPSGEQFF
size: NA; D: TRBD1; V: TRBV4-2; J: TRBJ1-6; DNA: TGTGCCAGCAGCCAGCAGGGGGCCAGGGGGGATTCACCCCTCCACTTT; CDR3: CASSQQGARGDSPLHF
size: few; D: TRBD1; V: TRBV6-1; J: TRBJ1-6; DNA: TGTGCCAGCAGACGTCCGACCGGGACAGGGGATCGGAGGGTAGGTTCACCCCTCCACTTT; CDR3: CASRRPTGTGDRRVGSPLHF
size: many; D: NA; V: TRBV5-1; J: TRBJ2-2; DNA: TGTGCCAGCAGCCTCCCCTGGGACACGAACACCGGGGAGCTGTTTTTT; CDR3: CASSLPWDTNTGELFF
size: few; D: NA; V: TRBV4-2; J: TRBJ2-7; DNA: TGTGCCAGCAGCCTCTACAAAGGGCCTTACGAGCAGTACTTC; CDR3: CASSLYKGPYEQYF
size: many; D: TRBD2; V: TRBV27; J: TRBJ2-2; DNA: TGTGCCAGCGCAGTTCCGGGACTAGCGGGATTGGCCACCGGGGAGCTGTTTTTT; CDR3: CASAVPGLAGLATGELFF
size: NA; D: NA; V: TRBV7-3; J: TRBJ2-2; DNA: TGTGCCAGCGGCTTAAGTGGGTCGGGGACCGGGGAGCTGTTTTTT; CDR3: CASGLSGSGTGELFF
size: NA; D: NA; V: TRBV2; J: TRBJ1-3; DNA: TGTGCCGGCACGATTACTGGAAACACCATATATTTT; CDR3: CAGTITGNTIYF
size: many; D: NA; V: TRBV12-3/TRBV12-4; J: TRBJ2-3; DNA: TGCGCCAGCAGTTTAGGAGAATTCCCAGATACGCAGTATTTT; CDR3: CASSLGEFPDTQYF
size: many; D: NA; V: TRBV27; J: TRBJ1-4; DNA: TGTGCCAGCAGTCCCACGGTGACTAATGAAAAACTGTTTTTT; CDR3: CASSPTVTNEKLFF